These 18 T cell receptor beta chains originate from one sample sequenced in a study of blood T cells in healthy people across ages. The use of a sample-barcoded 5' primer and a J-beta primer mix characterized a second PCR of roughly 6 to 11 cycles. TCRdb re-analysed the 5' RACE reads in MiXCR, keeping a single row per CDR3 protein. The sample records more than 700,000 distinct CDR3 sequences, less than 70% being singletons. The sample was blood. These receptor sequences come from an older man in good health.

In its sample, this clonotype was seen once. This rearrangement joins TRBV14 to TRBJ1-2, with a weak D call TRBD1 (5 bases). Germline values: CDR1 SGHDN, CDR2 FVKESK. The CDR3 length is 14 residues. Trimming cost V 4 bases and J 4 bases, with 13 bases left between them. DNA for the CDR3: TGTGCCAGCAGCCCCCTTAGGGGTGTCTATGGCTACACCTTC. The encoded protein is CASSPLRGVYGYTF.

This clonotype was detected ten times or more. V usage is TRBV29-1 and J usage is TRBJ2-7; D remains ambiguous. V shed 6 bases and J shed 2 bases, with 8 bases lying between them. The CDR3 extends over 11 amino acids. The germline V gene encodes CDR1 SQVTM and CDR2 ANQGSEA. This CDR3 reads CSVSSTYEQYF. The CDR3 region has the DNA TGCAGCGTCTCCAGCACCTACGAGCAGTACTTC.

This clonotype was counted between two and nine times. The gene calls are TRBV7-6 and TRBJ2-7; 10 nucleotides align to TRBD2. After removal of 5 bases from V and 6 bases from J, the junction contained 19 bases not matched to a gene. Germline CDR1 reads SGHVS; CDR2 reads FNYEAQ. The CDR3 has 18 amino acids. The CDR3 here is CASSHGLAEPLGAREQYF. The CDR3 DNA sequence: TGTGCCAGCAGCCATGGACTAGCGGAGCCCCTCGGCGCCCGCGAGCAGTACTTC.

The chain couples TRBV4-2 to TRBJ2-1, with D perhaps TRBD1 or TRBD2 (5 bases each). V lost 4 bases and J 2 bases, leaving 18 bases between the germline ends. The CDR3 is 17 residues long. Germline-derived CDR1 and CDR2 are LGHNA and YNFKEQ. The CDR3, as DNA: TGTGCCAGCAGCCCCTGGGCGGGCAGGGCTGCCTACAATGAGCAGTTCTTC. As protein: CASSPWAGRAAYNEQFF.

This clonotype was observed a handful of times. J is TRBJ2-7 and V is TRBV7-2; D might be TRBD1 (6 bases). CDR1 and CDR2 from the germline V gene are SGHTA and FQGNSA. CDR3 length: 15 amino acids. Deletions cut 4 bases from V and 5 bases from J, with 18 bases between. CDR3 sequence: CASSSGQWMTNEQYF. Here the CDR3 DNA reads TGTGCCAGCAGCTCTGGACAGTGGATGACAAACGAGCAGTACTTC.

This CDR3 is CASSAQGGSMAYEQYF. The CDR3 coding sequence is TGTGCCAGCAGCGCCCAGGGGGGCTCTATGGCCTACGAGCAGTACTTC. The rearrangement joins TRBV9 to TRBJ2-7, with D possibly matching TRBD1 (7 bases). V lost 3 bases and J lost 2, with 18 bases in between. CDR3 length: 16 residues. Germline V CDR1 and CDR2: SGDLS, YYNGEE.

The chain recombines TRBV24-1 with TRBJ2-1, with TRBD2 matching over 8 bases. CDR3 length equals 17 residues. Unmatched junction bases numbered 6, after V lost 3 bases and J lost 0 bases. CDR1 KGHDR and CDR2 SFDVKD come from the germline V gene. For the CDR3, the DNA is TGTGCCACCAGTGATACAAGACTAGCGCGCTCCTACAATGAGCAGTTCTTC. Protein sequence: CATSDTRLARSYNEQFF.

This clonotype was counted a few times. The chain has TRBV20-1 and TRBJ2-3; D not resolved. Germline loops: CDR1 DFQATT, CDR2 SNEGSKA (reference sequence). Trimming removed 0 bases at V and 2 bases at J, with 9 bases between. The CDR3 length is 14 residues. The CDR3 loop reads CSARDRGHTDTQYF. CDR3 nucleotides: TGCAGTGCTAGAGATCGCGGCCACACAGATACGCAGTATTTT.

This clonotype showed up just a few times. The gene calls are TRBV5-1 and TRBJ2-5; D not certain. The CDR3 runs 14 residues. The ends were cut back, 4 bases at V and 0 bases at J, with 10 bases in the middle. Germline V gene data show CDR1 as SGHRS and CDR2 as YFSETQ. For the CDR3, the DNA is TGCGCCAGCAGCACGGGCCATAACCAAGAGACCCAGTACTTC. It translates to CASSTGHNQETQYF.

This clonotype was observed a handful of times. The chain combines TRBV5-1 with TRBJ1-2; D uncertain. The germline CDR1 and CDR2 sequences are SGHRS and YFSETQ. This CDR3 spans 13 amino acids. V was cut by 0 bases and J by 5 bases, with 8 bases left in between. For the CDR3, the DNA is TGCGCCAGCAGCTTGGGGGAAGTATATGGCTACACCTTC. Translated: CASSLGEVYGYTF.

V is TRBV28 and J is TRBJ2-3; 9 nucleotides match TRBD1. The V gene end was trimmed by 3 bases and the J gene end by 14 bases; junction bases not matched to a gene: 12. The CDR3 contains 14 residues. CDR1 is MDHEN and CDR2 is SYDVKM in the germline V gene. The CDR3 DNA follows: TGTGCCAGCAGTTTCACAGGGGGCGGCAGATACGCGTATTTT. Translation: CASSFTGGGRYAYF.

The chain recombines TRBV11-1 with TRBJ2-1, with D possibly being TRBD2 (5 bases). The germline V gene encodes CDR1 SGHAT and CDR2 FQDESV (reference sequence). The CDR3 length is 14 residues. The V gene lost 5 bases and the J gene lost 7 bases, with 15 bases spanning the gap. The CDR3 coding sequence is TGTGCCAGCAGCACCGAACTAGTAACGAATGAGCAGTTCTTC. Its translation is CASSTELVTNEQFF.

This clonotype was seen a handful of times. The CDR3 coding sequence is TGCAGTGCTAGCAAGGGGCTAAATCAGCCCCAGCATTTT. This sequence encodes CSASKGLNQPQHF. The chain joins TRBV20-1 to TRBJ1-5, with D possibly matching TRBD1 (5 bases). V shed 3 bases and J shed 4 bases, with 10 bases lying between them. Looked up from germline, CDR1 is DFQATT and CDR2 is SNEGSKA (reference sequence). CDR3 size: 13 residues.

This clonotype was counted only a few times. This chain joins TRBV10-2 and TRBJ2-5; maybe TRBD2 (6 bases). This CDR3 has 11 residues. CDR1 and CDR2 (germline): WSHSY, SAAADI. Between the trimmed V and J ends, which lost 0 bases and 12 bases, there was a span of 8 bases. CDR3 DNA: TGCGCCAGCAGTGAGTCCCAGCGGGAGTACTTC. This sequence encodes CASSESQREYF.

The chain recombines TRBV3-1 with TRBJ2-3; tentative D call: TRBD2 (6 bases). Trimming stripped 4 bases from V and 6 bases from J, with 17 bases between. The CDR3 extends over 15 amino acids. The germline V gene has CDR1 LGHDT and CDR2 YNNKEL (reference sequence). CDR3 loop: CASSPRGTLADTQYF. CDR3 in DNA: TGTGCCAGCAGCCCTCGCGGGACGTTGGCGGATACGCAGTATTTT.

V and J are TRBV29-1 and TRBJ2-5; tentatively, D is TRBD2 (5 bases). CDR3 size: 11 residues. V dropped 7 bases and J dropped 11 bases, with 17 bases sitting between them. Germline loops: CDR1 SQVTM, CDR2 ANQGSEA. The CDR3 here is CSAWTPGKQYF. CDR3 DNA sequence: TGCAGCGCTTGGACTCCCGGCAAGCAGTACTTC. Combining the CDR3 with reference TRBV29-1 and TRBJ2-5 gives the whole variable domain SAVISQKPSRDICQRGTSLTIQCQVDSQVTMMFWYRQQPGQSLTLIATANQGSEATYESGFVIDKFPISRPNLTFSTLTVSNMSPEDSSIYLCSAWTPGKQYFGPGTRLLVL.

This clonotype appeared many times. The chain recombines TRBV7-2 with TRBJ2-7; possible D gene TRBD1, 6 bases. The CDR3 consists of 14 residues. The V end was cut by 10 bases, the J end by 2 bases, with 18 bases between. The germline V gene has CDR1 SGHTA and CDR2 FQGNSA. DNA of the CDR3: TGTGCCACTTCCAGTGGGGACATAGCCTACGAGCAGTACTTC. Translated, it gives CATSSGDIAYEQYF.

The genes are TRBV12-3 or TRBV12-4 and TRBJ2-3; 11 positions match TRBD2. The ends lost 1 base at V and 4 bases at J; junction bases unmatched: 16. There are 20 residues in the CDR3. CDR3 bases: TGTGCCAGCAGTTTAGAGCTCCGTAGGCTAGCGGGAGGCGGAGCAGATACGCAGTATTTT. Translating it yields CASSLELRRLAGGGADTQYF.